The entry below gives a single T cell receptor (beta chain) sequence along with its context. The sample belongs to a study of blood T cell repertoires in COVID-19. Across the whole study: Donors in the United States, Italy and Spain gave samples during acute or convalescent COVID-19. In each case, the material was cDNA or gDNA derived from T cells, B-cell-depleted T cells, or PBMCs.

During active infection, Seattle patients enrolled and were then monitored through disease. The trim removed 5 bases at V and 13 bases at J, leaving 7 bases unmatched. This CDR3 has 13 amino acids. Original methodology: From reference gene primer amplification, estimates of nucleated cell counts were derived. Produced via immunoSEQ multiplex PCR; TCRdb's table is partial and in-frame only. V and J calls and clone size are as listed in that table; D and trimming were resolved from the DNA. Of about 53,000 clones listed, roughly 79% were seen once; the top ten hold 20% to 25%. The V gene is TRBV12-3 or TRBV12-4, the J gene TRBJ1-6; 8 nucleotides match TRBD1. What was sequenced was peripheral blood. This TCR was recovered from a woman aged 80 or over with COVID-19, enrolled during active disease. CDR3: CASSGRQGIPLHF. In nucleotides, the CDR3 is TGTGCCAGCAGTGGCAGACAGGGGATCCCCCTCCACTTT.